These 11 T cell receptor beta chains share one sample of origin, sequenced in a study of T cells in Graves' hyperthyroidism and ophthalmopathy. It was RNA transcripts that yielded the amplified TCR beta CDR3 regions. Researchers ran a first-round RT-PCR on the TCR CDR3 using the HTBI primer set. TCRdb ran MiXCR on the multiplex PCR reads and lists one entry per CDR3 protein. The sample lists 300,000 or so distinct CDR3 sequences, approximately 16% occurring once. Sequencing input: blood. All receptors come from a young man with Graves' hyperthyroidism.

The table lists this clonotype with a few counts. The junction does not match germline at one end; this may be a read error. The chain employs TRBV9 and TRBJ2-7, with D possibly called TRBD1 or TRBD2 (6 bases each). Per germline, CDR1 SGDLS and CDR2 YYNGEE. There are 14 residues in the CDR3. This CDR3 is CASGVGGISYEQYF. The CDR3 region has the DNA TGTGCCAGCGGCGTAGGGGGGATCTCCTACGAGCAGTACTTC.

This clonotype was seen only a few times. J is TRBJ2-1 and V is TRBV7-9; D perhaps matches TRBD2 (7 bases). The germline V gene encodes CDR1 SEHNR and CDR2 FQNEAQ (reference sequence). Between the trimmed V and J ends, which lost 4 bases and 6 bases, there was a span of 10 bases. The CDR3 length is 13 residues. CDR3 region: CASSSRGANEQFF. The CDR3, as DNA: TGTGCCAGCAGCTCCCGGGGGGCCAATGAGCAGTTCTTC.

This clonotype turned up a few times. The chain carries TRBV13 and TRBJ2-7; unclear D gene. The germline V gene has CDR1 PRHDT and CDR2 FYEKMQ (reference sequence). The CDR3 contains 13 residues. V gave up 4 bases and J gave up 2 bases, with 9 bases separating them. This CDR3 is CASSSHGTYEQYF. The CDR3 DNA reads TGTGCCAGCAGCTCCCATGGCACCTACGAGCAGTACTTC.

In its sample, this clonotype was seen many times. The CDR3 loop reads CASKGDNTYEQYF. CDR3 DNA sequence: TGTGCCAGCAAGGGGGACAACACCTACGAGCAGTACTTC. J is TRBJ2-7 and V is TRBV6-1, with a possible D match to TRBD1 (6 bases). The V gene lost 7 bases and the J gene lost 2 bases, with 12 bases spanning the gap. Per the germline V gene, CDR1 is MNHNS and CDR2 is SASEGT. This CDR3 is built from 13 residues.

The chain recombines TRBV6-2 or TRBV6-3 with TRBJ2-2; TRBD2 is a possible D gene (6 bases). The CDR3 runs to 14 residues. Germline V CDR1 and CDR2: MNHEY, SVGEGT. The V end was cut by 6 bases, the J end by 4 bases, with 12 bases between. For the CDR3, the DNA is TGTGCCAGCAGGCGGGACTCCCGCACCGGGGAGCTGTTTTTT. Translation: CASRRDSRTGELFF.

The rearrangement joins TRBV27 to TRBJ2-1, with D possibly called TRBD1 or TRBD2 (5 bases each). The V end was cut by 3 bases, the J end by 5 bases, with 11 bases between. Germline V gives CDR1 MNHEY, CDR2 SMNVEV (reference sequence). The CDR3 extends over 14 amino acids. This chain's CDR3 is CASSFGRGDNEQFF. In nucleotides, the CDR3 is TGTGCCAGCAGTTTTGGTAGGGGAGACAATGAGCAGTTCTTC.

This clonotype came up many times. The chain links TRBV30 to TRBJ1-2; D gene uncertain. With 0 bases removed from V and 1 base from J, the gap between germline ends came to 9 bases. Germline V gives CDR1 GTSNPN, CDR2 SVGIG (reference sequence). There are 14 residues in the CDR3. CDR3 amino acids: CAWSVVRFNYGYTF. The CDR3 DNA follows: TGTGCCTGGAGTGTGGTGAGATTTAACTATGGCTACACCTTC.

This clonotype was counted at least ten times. CDR3 loop: CASSPRVGRLTGELFF. The CDR3 coding sequence is TGTGCCAGCAGCCCTCGGGTCGGGAGGCTCACCGGGGAGCTGTTTTTT. The chain combines TRBV11-2 with TRBJ2-2, with 7 bases that match TRBD2. V lost 5 bases, J lost 4 bases, and 10 bases stayed unmatched. CDR1 is SGHAT, CDR2 FQNNGV, per germline. This CDR3 is 16 amino acids long. Filled out from reference TRBV11-2 and TRBJ2-2, the complete variable domain reads EAGVAQSPRYKIIEKRQSVAFWCNPISGHATLYWYQQILGQGPKLLIQFQNNGVVDDSQLPKDRFSAERLKGVDSTLKIQPAKLEDSAVYLCASSPRVGRLTGELFFGEGSRLTVL.

This clonotype was seen repeatedly, ten times or more. This rearrangement joins TRBV7-9 to TRBJ1-6, with 8 bases fitting TRBD1. Trimming at V came to 5 bases and at J to 8 bases, leaving 11 bases not matched to a gene. From germline, CDR1 is SEHNR and CDR2 FQNEAQ (reference sequence). The CDR3 spans 16 residues. CDR3 bases: TGTGCCAGCAGCCCCGAGACAGGGGCGAGGGATTCACCCCTCCACTTT. It encodes CASSPETGARDSPLHF.

This chain links TRBV20-1 with TRBJ1-4, with D tentatively TRBD1 (6 bases). The V gene's germline CDR1 is DFQATT and CDR2 SNEGSKA (reference sequence). The V end was cut by 6 bases, the J end by 4 bases, with 15 bases between. This CDR3 contains 14 residues. The CDR3 DNA is TGCAGTGCACCACACCAGGACAGTAATGAAAAACTGTTTTTT. Translating it yields CSAPHQDSNEKLFF.

V is TRBV29-1 and J is TRBJ1-1; the D is unclear. The germline V gene encodes CDR1 SQVTM and CDR2 ANQGSEA. This CDR3 spans 12 amino acids. Trimming shortened V by 7 bases and J by 10 bases, and 19 bases separated the two germline ends. CDR3 in DNA: TGCAGCGGAGTGGAGTGGGCCATTGGAGCTTTCTTT. As protein: CSGVEWAIGAFF.